This TCR beta chain was captured in a study of cytomegalovirus exposure and HLA in healthy donors (dated by TCRdb to the late 2010s). Regarding the study in general: An earlier analysis of several hundred of the donors reported 250 to 350 Gb of sequence data and about 100 million unique TCR beta sequences from 150 million to 200 million T cells. An early release that covered fewer than 750 HLA-typed donors contained around 300 gigabases of sequencing data and about 93 million unique TCR sequences. The genetic ancestry cluster associated with self-reported Caucasian donors included over 65% of the approximately 430 genotyped donors. The study aimed to test whether signatures of past pathogen exposure could be identified by cataloging public T cell receptors. The study profiled the T cell repertoires of under 850 subjects by immunosequencing and related them to cytomegalovirus serostatus. Besides the first cohort of 666 subjects, a separate validation cohort made up of 120 different subjects was used. The study combined high-throughput TCR immunosequencing, statistical association of individual TCRs with disease status, and machine learning to predict cytomegalovirus infection status. In a later analysis, previously published TCR beta repertoires from 670 or so donors were re-analyzed and high-resolution HLA genotyping was added so that TCR occurrence patterns could be studied. In the later analysis, no new phenotypic data were used to find candidate immune exposures; instead, reliance was placed on TCR beta sequences and their occurrence across donors. An earlier analysis of 500 to 750 of the donors applied high-throughput TCR beta sequencing to assess whether each TCR beta V gene segment acted as functional or pseudogenic. Alongside the repertoire data, information on donor age, sex, ethnicity and CMV serostatus was compiled. Genome-wide SNP genotypes for about 65% of the roughly 670 donors were used in a later genetic analysis, which treated that subset as a discovery cohort. Every discovery cohort repertoire had been produced on one sequencing platform. HLA typing covered class I and class II loci at four-digit resolution. The number of typed donors differed by locus: roughly 620-640 for A, B, C, DRB1 and DQB1; approximately 520 for DQA1; 606 for DPA1; and around 470 for DPB1. A few DR-DQ haplotypes were treated as single units for association and clustering because of strong linkage in the cohort. Among some 410 genotyped donors of the cohort, an average of around 240,000 unique TCR beta nucleotide sequences were sequenced per donor, roughly 18% of them non-productive.

The cohort was made up of several hundred healthy bone marrow donors. At the time of sampling, all cohort members were nominally healthy, though unrecorded immune exposures were likely present. The donor tested CMV seronegative, placing the donor among the 350 to 400 seronegative members of the cohort. Each donor provided a peripheral blood sample, and peripheral blood mononuclear cells were used for TCR beta sequencing. The Qiagen DNeasy Blood Extraction Kit was used to extract genomic DNA from the blood cell samples. The receptor library was made with the immunoSEQ multiplex PCR assay. The multiplex PCR relied on a mix of 60 forward primers for TCR Vbeta segments and 13 reverse primers for TCR Jbeta segments. The CDR3 region of rearranged TCR beta genes was amplified from genomic DNA by a multiplex PCR assay. Amplified TCR beta libraries were sequenced as 87-base-pair reads on the Illumina HiSeq System. The authors' analysis ran thus. In a later analysis, tens of millions of unique TCR beta chains were counted across the approximately 620 repertoires, and about 9.9 million of these chains were shared by at least two donors. Raw reads were error-corrected and collapsed into unique sequences with a nearest-neighbor algorithm that merged closely related sequences to remove PCR and sequencing errors. To assign V, D and J gene segments, CDR3 sequences were aligned to IMGT reference sequences. For a sequence to be retained, at least a six-nucleotide match to both a V gene segment and a J gene segment was required. Rearrangements were classified as productive when the CDR3 lacked stop codons and remained in frame with V and J, and all other rearrangements were classified as non-productive. CDR3 was defined by IMGT convention, running from the second conserved V-encoded cysteine to the conserved J-encoded phenylalanine. The earlier analysis of about 640 of the donors excluded any sequence lacking an unambiguous match to a single V gene segment. An earlier analysis of 587 of the donors classified V segments as functional when productive rearrangements were above 56.7% and as segregating when the standard deviation between donors was above 5%. A statistical classification framework was built for diagnosing cytomegalovirus status from the catalog of TCR beta chain sequences. In a later analysis, TCR nucleotide sequences were compared against IMGT/GENE-DB human TR gene sequences so that V and J genes could be assigned. A later analysis assigned CDR3 sequences and most-parsimonious VDJ recombination scenarios with the TCRdist pipeline. In a later analysis, every TCR beta chain was defined by the combination of its CDR3 amino acid sequence and its V-gene family, and reads without a unique V-gene family were dropped. As a way to deal with suspected cross-contamination and a sequencing artifact, a later analysis dropped nearly 600 nucleotide sequences that were highly shared and had low generation probability. In a later analysis, a clonal expansion index for each public chain was calculated from normalized within-repertoire ranks of inferred template counts. In a later analysis, generation probabilities were computed using a VDJ recombination model fitted to out-of-frame rearrangements, and the results were checked against IGoR. A later analysis scored TCR-TCR, TCR-HLA and TCR-CMV co-occurrence with hypergeometric tests, applying a repertoire-size bias correction to TCR pairs. In a later analysis, false discovery rates were estimated by permuting HLA or CMV assignments 20 times. In a later analysis, co-occurring TCRs were grouped using DBSCAN, and TCRdist sequence similarity was added for clustering within HLA-allele-positive subsets. For co-occurrence clustering, repertoires with fewer than 30,000 or more than 120,000 public chains were excluded, along with several repertoires with anomalous nucleotide sharing. Drawn from immuneACCESS, this table holds only the in-frame rearrangements with V and J called that TCRdb kept. Clones are partly lost; checked studies trace under half to an unresolved V gene and leave the rest unexplained. That table is the source of V, J and clone size, and D and trimming were worked out from the DNA. This sample's records show 150,000 to 200,000 clones. The ten largest clonotypes hold less than 6.5% of the sample.

For CDR1 and CDR2, the germline V gene (reference sequence) lists MNHEY and SMNVEV. The CDR3 contains 15 residues, cysteine and phenylalanine counted. Just the 45-base CDR3 DNA is kept, in frame starting at base 1. Trimmed from V: 5 bases; trimmed from J: 1 base; junction bases lacking a gene match: 8. In regard to this clone: Its antigen has not been determined.

Points the paper makes about the study in general: A later analysis found that most CMV-associated TCR beta chains appeared HLA-restricted, with HLA associations seemingly driven largely by CMV exposure. The study gave a list of around 170 TCR beta chains associated with cytomegalovirus. Broadly in line with IMGT annotations, most TCR beta V segments showed up in productive rearrangements about 87% or about 30% of the time in an earlier analysis of around 600 of the donors. Because the 87-base-pair reads could not distinguish some IMGT-functional V segments, including TRBV6-2 and TRBV6-3, those segments were excluded. When HLA alleles, especially DR and DQ, strongly co-occurred, attributing TCR associations to individual alleles was difficult. Roughly uniform sequencing depth across donors was assumed in presence/absence analyses, although this assumption may not hold. Correlated functional status among segregating V segments might be attributable to linkage disequilibrium, but an unknown experimental factor could not be ruled out. At a false discovery rate of 0.05, a later analysis linked around 17,000 TCR beta sequences to specific HLA alleles. Most TCR sequences were seen in very few donors, while some public TCRs were found in many individuals. Some 16 rarely observed V segments, including chromosome 9 orphons, were excluded from the earlier analysis of a few hundred of the donors because counts were too low. Because HLA typing was missing for some donors at each locus, association tests included only the typed subset. A later analysis found that TCR association rates varied across HLA loci, with DRB1 alleles showing the most associated TCRs and HLA-C alleles the fewest. The classifier was reported to diagnose cytomegalovirus status with high specificity and sensitivity in both the original and validation cohorts. This cohort had only TCR beta chains sequenced, and the lack of alpha or paired-chain data limited which features could be detected. In vitro tests confirmed that a few of the cytomegalovirus-associated TCR beta chains recognize cytomegalovirus antigens. The authors suggested that the approach could potentially be extended to other disease states and immunological phenotypes. A cluster of highly shared sequence variants was judged likely to be a technical artifact of the sequencing pipeline. An association between a missense DCLRE1C variant and V-gene and J-gene trimming of TCR beta chains was found in a later genetic analysis and replicated in an independent cohort. In a later analysis, several top co-occurrence clusters were reported to appear linked to parvovirus B19, influenza, CMV and Epstein-Barr virus. According to a later genetic analysis, donors in an Asian-associated ancestry cluster had fewer N-insertions in productive TCRs than the roughly 700-donor mean. A further reported finding was that TCR beta sequences accurately predicted the HLA-A and HLA-B alleles for most subjects in the first cohort. Compared with equally common non-associated chains, HLA-associated TCR beta chains in a later analysis were more clonally expanded and had lower generation probabilities. CMV serostatus was the only immune exposure information available for the cohort.

The sequence came from a man aged 25 to 40 in good health and CMV-seronegative. The sample was PBMCs. The V and J genes are TRBV27 and TRBJ2-7; TRBD1 fits 7 bases in the junction. The CDR3 corresponds to CASSPKLDRSYEQYF. The DNA sequence is TGTGCCAGCAGTCCAAAGTTGGACAGGTCCTACGAGCAGTACTTC.